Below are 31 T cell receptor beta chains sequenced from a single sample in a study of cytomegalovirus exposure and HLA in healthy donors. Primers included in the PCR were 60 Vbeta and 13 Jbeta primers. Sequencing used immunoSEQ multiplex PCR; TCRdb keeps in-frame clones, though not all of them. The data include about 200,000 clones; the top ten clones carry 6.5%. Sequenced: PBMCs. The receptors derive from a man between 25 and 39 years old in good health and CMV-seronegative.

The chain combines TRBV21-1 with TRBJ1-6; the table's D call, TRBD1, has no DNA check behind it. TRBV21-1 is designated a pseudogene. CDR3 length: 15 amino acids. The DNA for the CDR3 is TGTGCCAGCAGCACAACAGGGGGGGGCTATTCACCCCTCCACTTT. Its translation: CASSTTGGGYSPLHF.

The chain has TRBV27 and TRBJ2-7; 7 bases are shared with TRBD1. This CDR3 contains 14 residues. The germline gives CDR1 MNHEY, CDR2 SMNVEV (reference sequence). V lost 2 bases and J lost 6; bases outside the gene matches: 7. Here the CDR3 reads CASSLALQGSEQYF. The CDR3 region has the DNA TGTGCCAGCAGTTTAGCTCTACAGGGGAGCGAGCAGTACTTC.

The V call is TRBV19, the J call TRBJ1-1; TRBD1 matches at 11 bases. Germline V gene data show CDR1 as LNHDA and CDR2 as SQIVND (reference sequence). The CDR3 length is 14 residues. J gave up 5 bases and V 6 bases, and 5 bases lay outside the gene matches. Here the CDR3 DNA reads TGTGCCAGTAGCTGGGGGACAGGGGGAACTGAAGCTTTCTTT. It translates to CASSWGTGGTEAFF. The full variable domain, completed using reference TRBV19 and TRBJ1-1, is DGGITQSPKYLFRKEGQNVTLSCEQNLNHDAMYWYRQDPGQGLRLIYYSQIVNDFQKGDIAEGYSVSREKKESFPLTVTSAQKNPTAFYLCASSWGTGGTEAFFGQGTRLTVV.

The CDR3 DNA is TGTGCCAGCAGTTGGGCAGGGGAGAACACCGGGGAGCTGTTTTTT. Encoded protein: CASSWAGENTGELFF. V and J are TRBV6-1 and TRBJ2-2; the D gene is possibly TRBD1 (6 bases). The CDR3 consists of 15 residues. V lost 5 bases and J lost 1, with 11 bases in between. Germline V lookup: CDR1 MNHNS, CDR2 SASEGT.

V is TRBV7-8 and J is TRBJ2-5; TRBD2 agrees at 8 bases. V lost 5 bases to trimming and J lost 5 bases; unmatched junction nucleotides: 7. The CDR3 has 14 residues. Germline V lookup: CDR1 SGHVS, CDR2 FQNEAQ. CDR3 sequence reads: CASSLNGRAETQYF. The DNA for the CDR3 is TGTGCCAGCAGCCTCAACGGGAGGGCTGAGACCCAGTACTTC.

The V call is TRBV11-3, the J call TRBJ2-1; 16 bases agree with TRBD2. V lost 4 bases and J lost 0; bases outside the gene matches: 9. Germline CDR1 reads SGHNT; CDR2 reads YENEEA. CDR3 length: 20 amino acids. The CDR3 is CASSSGRGLAGGSSYNEQFF. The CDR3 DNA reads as TGTGCCAGCAGCTCTGGCAGGGGACTAGCGGGAGGGAGCTCCTACAATGAGCAGTTCTTC. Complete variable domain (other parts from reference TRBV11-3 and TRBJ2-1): EAGVVQSPRYKIIEKKQPVAFWCNPISGHNTLYWYLQNLGQGPELLIRYENEEAVDDSQLPKDRFSAERLKGVDSTLKIQPAELGDSAVYLCASSSGRGLAGGSSYNEQFFGPGTRLTVL.

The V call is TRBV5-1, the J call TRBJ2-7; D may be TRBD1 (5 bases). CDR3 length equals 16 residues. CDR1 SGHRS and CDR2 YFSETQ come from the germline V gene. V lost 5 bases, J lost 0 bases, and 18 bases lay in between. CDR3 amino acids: CASRFIVDSSSYEQYF. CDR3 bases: TGCGCCAGCAGATTCATAGTTGACAGCAGCTCCTACGAGCAGTACTTC.

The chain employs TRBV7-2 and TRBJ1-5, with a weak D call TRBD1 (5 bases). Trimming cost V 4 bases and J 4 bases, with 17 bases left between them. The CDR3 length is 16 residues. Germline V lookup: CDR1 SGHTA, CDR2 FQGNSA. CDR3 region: CASSSGGTGWNQPQHF. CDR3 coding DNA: TGTGCCAGCAGCTCCGGGGGTACAGGATGGAATCAGCCCCAGCATTTT.

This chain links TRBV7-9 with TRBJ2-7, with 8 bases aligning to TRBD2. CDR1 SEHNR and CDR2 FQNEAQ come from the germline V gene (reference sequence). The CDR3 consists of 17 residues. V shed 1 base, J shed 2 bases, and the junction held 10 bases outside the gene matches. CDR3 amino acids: CASSLGLTSGTTYEQYF. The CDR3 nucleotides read TGTGCCAGCAGCTTAGGTCTAACTAGCGGAACCACCTACGAGCAGTACTTC.

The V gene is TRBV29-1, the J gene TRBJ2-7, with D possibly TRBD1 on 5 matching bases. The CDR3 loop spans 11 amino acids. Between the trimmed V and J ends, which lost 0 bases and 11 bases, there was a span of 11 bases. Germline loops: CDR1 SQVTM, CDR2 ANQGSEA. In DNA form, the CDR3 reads TGCAGCGTTGAAGACAGGGTAAAGAAGTACTTC. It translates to CSVEDRVKKYF.

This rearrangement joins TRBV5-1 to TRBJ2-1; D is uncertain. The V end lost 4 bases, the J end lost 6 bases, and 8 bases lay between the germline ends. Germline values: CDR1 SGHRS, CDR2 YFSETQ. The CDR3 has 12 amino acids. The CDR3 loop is CASSRIGNEQFF. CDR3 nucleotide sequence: TGCGCCAGCAGCCGTATCGGCAATGAGCAGTTCTTC.

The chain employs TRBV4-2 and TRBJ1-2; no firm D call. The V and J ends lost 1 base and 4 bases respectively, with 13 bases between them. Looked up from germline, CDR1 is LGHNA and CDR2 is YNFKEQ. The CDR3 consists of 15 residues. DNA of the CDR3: TGTGCCAGCAGCCAAGGGGGAGACGGAGGCTATGGCTACACCTTC. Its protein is CASSQGGDGGYGYTF.

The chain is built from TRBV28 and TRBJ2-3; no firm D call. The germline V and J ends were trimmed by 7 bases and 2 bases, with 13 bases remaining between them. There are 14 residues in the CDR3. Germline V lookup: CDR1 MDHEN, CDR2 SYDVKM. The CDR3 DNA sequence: TGTGCCAGCACCCTAGGTGGCCCCACAGATACGCAGTATTTT. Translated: CASTLGGPTDTQYF.

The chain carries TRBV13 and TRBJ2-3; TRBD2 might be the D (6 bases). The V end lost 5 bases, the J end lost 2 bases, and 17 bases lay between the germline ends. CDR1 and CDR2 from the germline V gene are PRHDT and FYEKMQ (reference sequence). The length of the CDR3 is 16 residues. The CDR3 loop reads CASSPLARRATDTQYF. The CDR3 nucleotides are TGTGCCAGCAGCCCTCTAGCGAGGAGGGCCACAGATACGCAGTATTTT.

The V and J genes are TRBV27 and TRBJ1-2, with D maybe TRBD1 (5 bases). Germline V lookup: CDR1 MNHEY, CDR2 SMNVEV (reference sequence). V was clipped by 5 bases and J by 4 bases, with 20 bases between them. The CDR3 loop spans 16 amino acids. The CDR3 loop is CASSQQGMRIGYGYTF. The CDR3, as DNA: TGTGCCAGCAGTCAGCAGGGTATGCGGATTGGCTATGGCTACACCTTC.

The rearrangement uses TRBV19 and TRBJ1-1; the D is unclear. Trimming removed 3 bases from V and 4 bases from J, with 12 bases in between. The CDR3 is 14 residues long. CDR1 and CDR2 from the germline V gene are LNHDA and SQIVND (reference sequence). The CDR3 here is CASSMTGSVTEAFF. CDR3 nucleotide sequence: TGTGCCAGTAGTATGACGGGTTCGGTCACTGAAGCTTTCTTT. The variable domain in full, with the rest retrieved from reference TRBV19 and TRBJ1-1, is DGGITQSPKYLFRKEGQNVTLSCEQNLNHDAMYWYRQDPGQGLRLIYYSQIVNDFQKGDIAEGYSVSREKKESFPLTVTSAQKNPTAFYLCASSMTGSVTEAFFGQGTRLTVV.

In nucleotides, the CDR3 is TGTGCCAGCAGGACGGGAGCCGGGGAGCTGTTTTTT. Protein sequence: CASRTGAGELFF. The rearrangement links TRBV7-6 to TRBJ2-2; D is perhaps TRBD2 (6 bases). The CDR3 extends over 12 amino acids. Germline CDR1 is SGHVS and CDR2 is FNYEAQ. The V end lost 6 bases, the J end lost 6 bases, and 8 bases lay between the germline ends.

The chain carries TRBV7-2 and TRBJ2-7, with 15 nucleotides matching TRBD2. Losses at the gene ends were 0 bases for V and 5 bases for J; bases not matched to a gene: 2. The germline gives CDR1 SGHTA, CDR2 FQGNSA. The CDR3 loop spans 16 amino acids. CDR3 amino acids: CASSLARTSGGDEQYF. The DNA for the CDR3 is TGTGCCAGCAGCTTAGCCCGGACTAGCGGGGGGGACGAGCAGTACTTC.

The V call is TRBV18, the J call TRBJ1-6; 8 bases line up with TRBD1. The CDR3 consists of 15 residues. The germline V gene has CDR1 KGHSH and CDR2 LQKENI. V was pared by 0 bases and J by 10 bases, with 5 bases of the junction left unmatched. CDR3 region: CASSPPDRVLSPLHF. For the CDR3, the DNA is TGTGCCAGCTCACCACCGGACAGGGTGCTATCACCCCTCCACTTT.

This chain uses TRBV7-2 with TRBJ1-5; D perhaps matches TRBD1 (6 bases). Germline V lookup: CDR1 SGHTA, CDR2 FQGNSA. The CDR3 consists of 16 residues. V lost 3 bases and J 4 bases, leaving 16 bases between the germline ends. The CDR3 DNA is TGTGCCAGCAGCTTTCGTCCCAGGGGATTTAATCAGCCCCAGCATTTT. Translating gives CASSFRPRGFNQPQHF.

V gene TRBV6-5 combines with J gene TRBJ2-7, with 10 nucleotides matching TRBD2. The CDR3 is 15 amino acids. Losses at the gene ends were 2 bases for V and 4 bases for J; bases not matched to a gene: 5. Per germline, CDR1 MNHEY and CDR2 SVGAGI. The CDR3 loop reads CASSYMGLAFYEQYF. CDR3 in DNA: TGTGCCAGCAGTTACATGGGACTAGCGTTTTACGAGCAGTACTTC.

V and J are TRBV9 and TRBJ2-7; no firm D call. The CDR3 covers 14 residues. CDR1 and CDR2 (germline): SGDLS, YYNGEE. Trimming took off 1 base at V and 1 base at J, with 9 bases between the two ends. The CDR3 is CASSVSDASYEQYF. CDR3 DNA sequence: TGTGCCAGCAGCGTAAGCGACGCTTCCTACGAGCAGTACTTC.

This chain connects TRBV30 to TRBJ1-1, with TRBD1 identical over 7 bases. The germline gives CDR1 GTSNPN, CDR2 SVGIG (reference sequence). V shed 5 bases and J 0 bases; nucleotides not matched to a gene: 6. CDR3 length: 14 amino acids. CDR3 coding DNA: TGTGCCTGGTATGACAGGGTTATGAACACTGAAGCTTTCTTT. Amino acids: CAWYDRVMNTEAFF.

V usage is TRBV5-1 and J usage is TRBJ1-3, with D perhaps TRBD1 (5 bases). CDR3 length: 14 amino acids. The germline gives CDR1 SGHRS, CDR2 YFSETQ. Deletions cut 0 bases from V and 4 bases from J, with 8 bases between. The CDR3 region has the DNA TGCGCCAGCAGCTTGGTAGGGGTCGGAAACACCATATATTTT. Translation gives CASSLVGVGNTIYF.

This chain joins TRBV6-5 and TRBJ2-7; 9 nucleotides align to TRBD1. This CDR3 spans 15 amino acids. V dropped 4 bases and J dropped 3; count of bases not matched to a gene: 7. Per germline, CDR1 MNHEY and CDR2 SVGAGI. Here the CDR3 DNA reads TGTGCCAGCAGTTCCCCACAGGGGGCTAACTACGAGCAGTACTTC. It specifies CASSSPQGANYEQYF.

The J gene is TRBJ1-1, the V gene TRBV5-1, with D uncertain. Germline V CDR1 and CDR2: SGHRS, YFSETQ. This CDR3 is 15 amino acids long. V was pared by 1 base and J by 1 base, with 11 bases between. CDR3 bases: TGCGCCAGCAGCTTGAGTCTATCCGGGAACACTGAAGCTTTCTTT. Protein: CASSLSLSGNTEAFF. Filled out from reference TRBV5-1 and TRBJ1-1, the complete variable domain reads KAGVTQTPRYLIKTRGQQVTLSCSPISGHRSVSWYQQTPGQGLQFLFEYFSETQRNKGNFPGRFSGRQFSNSRSEMNVSTLELGDSALYLCASSLSLSGNTEAFFGQGTRLTVV.

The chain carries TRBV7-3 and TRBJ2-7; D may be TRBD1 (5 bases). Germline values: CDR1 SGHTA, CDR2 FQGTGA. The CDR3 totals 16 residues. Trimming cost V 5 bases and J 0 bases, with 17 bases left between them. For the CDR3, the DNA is TGTGCCAGCAGCCCTATTGGGGCAGGGAACTCCTACGAGCAGTACTTC. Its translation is CASSPIGAGNSYEQYF.

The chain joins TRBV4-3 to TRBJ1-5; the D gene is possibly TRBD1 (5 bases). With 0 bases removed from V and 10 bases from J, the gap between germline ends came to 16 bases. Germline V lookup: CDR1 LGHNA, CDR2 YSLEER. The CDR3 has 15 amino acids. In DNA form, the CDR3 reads TGCGCCAGCAGCCAAGAGAGGGACTCTTATGCACCCCAGCATTTT. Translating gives CASSQERDSYAPQHF.

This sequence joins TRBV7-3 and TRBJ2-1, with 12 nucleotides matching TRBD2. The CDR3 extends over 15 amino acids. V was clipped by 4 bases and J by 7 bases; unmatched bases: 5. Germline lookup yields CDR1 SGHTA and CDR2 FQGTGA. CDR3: CASSSGLAGINEQFF. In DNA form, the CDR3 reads TGTGCCAGCAGCTCCGGACTAGCGGGAATTAATGAGCAGTTCTTC.

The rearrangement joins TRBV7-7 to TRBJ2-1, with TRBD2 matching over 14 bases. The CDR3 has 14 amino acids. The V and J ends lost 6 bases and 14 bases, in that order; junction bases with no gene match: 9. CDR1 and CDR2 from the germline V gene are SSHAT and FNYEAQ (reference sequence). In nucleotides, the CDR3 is TGTGCCAGCAGTCCTGATGGGACTAGCGGGAGAAAGTTCTTC. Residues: CASSPDGTSGRKFF. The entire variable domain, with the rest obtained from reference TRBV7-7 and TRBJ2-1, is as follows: GAGVSQSPRYKVTKRGQDVTLRCDPISSHATLYWYQQALGQGPEFLTYFNYEAQPDKSGLPSDRFSAERPEGSISTLTIQRTEQRDSAMYRCASSPDGTSGRKFFGPGTRLTVL.

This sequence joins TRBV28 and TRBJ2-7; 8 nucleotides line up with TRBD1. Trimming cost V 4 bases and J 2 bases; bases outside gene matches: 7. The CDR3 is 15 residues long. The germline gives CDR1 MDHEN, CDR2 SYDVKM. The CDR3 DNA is TGTGCCAGCAGTTCCCGGACAGGGTTGACCTACGAGCAGTACTTC. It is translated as CASSSRTGLTYEQYF.